The entry that follows covers one TCR beta chain sequence. Antigen: not known. The CDR3 is made up of 15 amino acids. Germline CDR1 LGHNA, CDR2 YSLEER. V lost 4 bases and J lost 0; bases outside the gene matches: 2. In TCRdb, the 5' RACE reads were re-called with MiXCR into one record per CDR3 protein. The sample lists over 400,000 distinct CDR3 sequences; more than 20% were seen once. The entry originates in a study of T-cell memory formation after mild COVID-19. Overall study findings and caveats: CD4+ clones that contracted lay mainly in CM and EM; CD8+ ones lay in EMRA.

This chain joins TRBV4-3 and TRBJ2-7, with 11 bases identical to TRBD2. Sequencing input: PBMCs or a T cell subset sorted from them (not recorded which). This clonotype originated in an adult woman who had mild COVID-19 (a few samples of this study predate the infection). Cell type and time point are not known. CDR3 amino acids: CASSPLAGGSYEQYF. DNA for the CDR3: TGCGCCAGCAGCCCCCTAGCGGGAGGCTCCTACGAGCAGTACTTC.